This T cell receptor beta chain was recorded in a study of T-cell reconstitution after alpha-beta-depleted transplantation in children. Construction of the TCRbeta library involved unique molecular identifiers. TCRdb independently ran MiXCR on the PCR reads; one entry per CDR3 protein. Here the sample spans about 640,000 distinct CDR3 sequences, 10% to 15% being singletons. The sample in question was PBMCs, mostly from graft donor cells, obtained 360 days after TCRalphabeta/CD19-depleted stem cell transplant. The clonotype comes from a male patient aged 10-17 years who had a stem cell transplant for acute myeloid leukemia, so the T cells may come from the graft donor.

The chain's CDR3 is CSAISGNHVNNEQFF. In nucleotides, the CDR3 is TGCAGTGCGATCAGCGGGAATCATGTGAACAATGAGCAGTTCTTC. V gene TRBV20-1 combines with J gene TRBJ2-1; 7 nucleotides align to TRBD2. The V and J ends lost 6 bases and 5 bases, in that order; junction bases with no gene match: 13. The CDR3 runs 15 residues. The germline CDR1 and CDR2 sequences are DFQATT and SNEGSKA (reference sequence).